The present entry profiles one TCR beta chain with its context. The CDR3 loop spans 15 amino acids. The germline CDR1 and CDR2 sequences are SGDLS and YYNGEE. V dropped 4 bases and J dropped 4; count of bases not matched to a gene: 5. These data belong to a study of CD8 T cells in Susac syndrome. Reverse transcription of roughly 0.5 to 1 ug RNA used random hexamers. TCRdb fed the immunoSEQ multiplex PCR reads into MiXCR, producing one record per CDR3 protein. The sample holds some 300,000 distinct CDR3 sequences, over 75% seen once. The sample consisted of CD8+ T cells from PBMCs. The chain joins TRBV9 to TRBJ2-1, with 10 bases aligning to TRBD2. The sequence was collected from a human donor with multiple sclerosis. Here the CDR3 DNA reads TGTGCCAGCAGCCCTACTAGCGGGAAATACAATGAGCAGTTCTTC. Encoded protein: CASSPTSGKYNEQFF.